This T cell receptor (beta chain) comes out of a study of T cells in Graves' hyperthyroidism and ophthalmopathy. Study-wide findings and caveats: Most expanded thyroid clonotypes above 0.001 also appeared in blood.

The source material, RNA transcripts, was used to amplify TCR beta CDR3 regions. TCR CDR3 regions were first amplified by RT-PCR with HTBI primers. MiXCR, applied by TCRdb to the multiplex PCR reads, yields one record per CDR3 protein. Of 350,000 or so distinct CDR3 sequences in the sample, roughly 20% were seen once. This clonotype showed up many times. The antigen is not known. Between the trimmed V and J ends, which lost 5 bases and 2 bases, there was a span of 10 bases. The CDR3 is 13 residues long. Germline assignment: CDR1 MNHEY and CDR2 SVGAGI. The chain recombines TRBV6-5 with TRBJ2-7; D unclear. Sequencing input: blood. This receptor was taken from a woman in her 40s with Graves' ophthalmopathy. The CDR3 region has the DNA TGTGCCAGCAGTCCCGGGCCACCCTACGAGCAGTACTTC. Protein product: CASSPGPPYEQYF.